This passage covers 19 T cell receptor beta chains from one sample sequenced in a study of T cell responses to AZD1222 COVID-19 vaccine. Repertoires were generated with immunoSEQ multiplex PCR, while TCRdb's copy carries only in-frame clones and drops some. The table lists under 150,000 clones, about 88% of them singletons. Sequenced here: peripheral blood, sampled 28 days after the second AZD1222 dose. These receptors were collected from an adult who received the AZD1222 COVID-19 vaccine.

The chain couples TRBV11-2 to TRBJ1-2; 7 bases fit TRBD1. CDR1 SGHAT and CDR2 FQNNGV come from the germline V gene. The CDR3 is 15 residues long. V shed 6 bases, J shed 3 bases, and the junction held 10 bases outside the gene matches. The CDR3 DNA is TGTGCCAGCAGTTCCAGGAGACAGGGACACTATGGCTACACCTTC. Its protein product is CASSSRRQGHYGYTF.

This chain uses TRBV7-2 with TRBJ1-2, with D possibly matching TRBD1 (6 bases). The V end was cut by 5 bases, the J end by 1 base, with 11 bases between. This CDR3 contains 14 residues. In germline, CDR1 is SGHTA, CDR2 FQGNSA. The CDR3 here is CASSPRTDNYGYTF. The CDR3 DNA reads TGTGCCAGCAGCCCCCGGACAGATAACTATGGCTACACCTTC.

The chain couples TRBV19 to TRBJ2-7; TRBD1 agrees at 8 bases. With V trimmed by 5 bases and J by 0 bases, 9 bases remained unmatched. The CDR3 is 16 residues long. The germline V gene encodes CDR1 LNHDA and CDR2 SQIVND (reference sequence). In nucleotides, the CDR3 is TGTGCCAGTAGTTTCCGACAGGGGAAAGGCTCCTACGAGCAGTACTTC. Amino acid sequence: CASSFRQGKGSYEQYF.

This sequence joins TRBV5-4 and TRBJ1-2; possibly TRBD1 for D (5 bases). The germline V gene has CDR1 SGHNT and CDR2 YYREEE (reference sequence). The CDR3 contains 13 residues. Deletions cut 6 bases from V and 0 bases from J, with 9 bases between. In DNA, the CDR3 is TGTGCCAGCACCCGGGGGGCTAACTATGGCTACACCTTC. This codes for CASTRGANYGYTF.

The gene calls are TRBV19 and TRBJ1-1; TRBD1 is a possible D gene (5 bases). In germline, CDR1 is LNHDA, CDR2 SQIVND (reference sequence). This CDR3 is 13 amino acids long. V was cut by 10 bases and J by 1 base, with 13 bases left in between. CDR3 nucleotide sequence: TGTGCCACCGAACCCCAGGGGAACACTGAAGCTTTCTTT. This sequence encodes CATEPQGNTEAFF.

The chain employs TRBV19 and TRBJ1-2; TRBD1 matches 7 bases. The CDR3 spans 18 residues. In germline, CDR1 is LNHDA, CDR2 SQIVND (reference sequence). The V and J ends lost 5 bases and 7 bases, in that order; junction bases with no gene match: 22. The CDR3: CASSHDMRWRDRVGGYTF. The CDR3 DNA follows: TGTGCCAGTAGTCACGACATGAGGTGGCGAGACAGGGTTGGTGGCTACACCTTC.

The gene calls are TRBV27 and TRBJ1-2; D not certain. V was cut by 6 bases and J by 7 bases, with 15 bases left in between. CDR3 size: 13 residues. Per germline, CDR1 MNHEY and CDR2 SMNVEV (reference sequence). In DNA, the CDR3 is TGTGCCAGCAGCCTCGGACGGGATGGTGGCTACACCTTC. This codes for CASSLGRDGGYTF.

This rearrangement joins TRBV30 to TRBJ1-5, with D tentatively TRBD1 (6 bases). The CDR3 consists of 14 residues. Germline values: CDR1 GTSNPN, CDR2 SVGIG (reference sequence). V was shortened by 2 bases and J by 4 bases, with 12 bases between the two germline ends. The CDR3 DNA sequence: TGTGCCTGGAGTCAGGGGAGGGAAAATCAGCCCCAGCATTTT. The encoded protein is CAWSQGRENQPQHF.

This clone was recorded a few times. The rearrangement uses TRBV7-2 and TRBJ2-7; a weak D match, TRBD1 (5 bases). Germline assignment: CDR1 SGHTA and CDR2 FQGNSA. This CDR3 comprises 16 residues. V was clipped by 1 base and J by 3 bases, with 16 bases between them. This CDR3 reads CASSLDTAGLGYEQYF. Written as DNA, the CDR3 is TGTGCCAGCAGCTTAGACACGGCAGGGTTAGGCTACGAGCAGTACTTC.

This chain joins TRBV15 and TRBJ2-1; 9 bases are a match to TRBD2. The CDR3 is 17 residues long. V trimming: 0 bases; J trimming: 10 bases; junction bases outside the gene matches: 13. Germline assignment: CDR1 LNHNV and CDR2 YYDKDF (reference sequence). The CDR3 region is CATSRDLSGRLRPEQFF. The DNA for the CDR3 is TGTGCCACCAGCAGAGATCTGAGCGGGAGGCTTCGACCAGAGCAGTTCTTC.

This chain joins TRBV19 and TRBJ2-7; D is uncertain. The V end was cut by 3 bases, the J end by 4 bases, with 7 bases between. The CDR3 is 12 amino acids. Germline CDR1 reads LNHDA; CDR2 reads SQIVND (reference sequence). CDR3: CASSISQYEQYF. CDR3 nucleotides: TGTGCCAGTAGTATCTCACAGTACGAGCAGTACTTC.

The chain links TRBV7-2 to TRBJ2-2; D might be TRBD1 or TRBD2, each matching 7 bases. The V end lost 2 bases, the J end lost 5 bases, and 12 bases lay between the germline ends. This CDR3 is built from 15 residues. Looked up from germline, CDR1 is SGHTA and CDR2 is FQGNSA. The CDR3 region has the DNA TGTGCCAGCAGCTTACAGGGGGGAGGGACCGGGGAGCTGTTTTTT. It codes for CASSLQGGGTGELFF.

The rearrangement joins TRBV6-5 to TRBJ1-2; the match to TRBD1 covers 7 bases. The CDR3 length is 13 residues. Trimming cost V 6 bases and J 7 bases; bases outside gene matches: 8. From germline, CDR1 is MNHEY and CDR2 SVGAGI. This chain's CDR3 is CASRVGGASGYTF. The CDR3, as DNA: TGTGCCAGCAGGGTAGGGGGCGCCAGTGGCTACACCTTC.

This chain connects TRBV19 to TRBJ1-4, with TRBD1 matching 9 bases. After removal of 3 bases from V and 7 bases from J, the junction contained 9 bases not matched to a gene. The CDR3 contains 16 residues. In germline, CDR1 is LNHDA, CDR2 SQIVND (reference sequence). DNA of the CDR3: TGTGCCAGTAGTATGTCGGGACAGGGTGTTGCTGAAAAACTGTTTTTT. Translation gives CASSMSGQGVAEKLFF.

This clone was counted once. The chain is built from TRBV5-1 and TRBJ2-1, with 9 bases aligning to TRBD2. This CDR3 contains 14 residues. Germline lookup yields CDR1 SGHRS and CDR2 YFSETQ. V lost 5 bases to trimming and J lost 4 bases; unmatched junction nucleotides: 4. The CDR3 region has the DNA TGCGCCAGCAGACGGACTAGCGAATACAATGAGCAGTTCTTC. Protein product: CASRRTSEYNEQFF.

This sequence joins TRBV9 and TRBJ2-5, with D perhaps assigned TRBD1 or TRBD2 (6 bases each). Trimming shortened V by 3 bases and J by 5 bases, and 11 bases separated the two germline ends. Germline V lookup: CDR1 SGDLS, CDR2 YYNGEE. This CDR3 spans 13 amino acids. The chain's CDR3 is CASSGGAWETQYF. CDR3 nucleotide sequence: TGTGCCAGCAGCGGGGGGGCTTGGGAGACCCAGTACTTC.

The chain uses TRBV21-1 and TRBJ1-5. TRBV21-1 is listed as a pseudogene. There are 16 residues in the CDR3. Written as DNA, the CDR3 is TGTGCCAGCAGCAAAGGAGAACCTTATAGCAATCAGCCCCAGCATTTT. Translated: CASSKGEPYSNQPQHF.

CDR3 loop: CASSFQRAAGNTEAFF. The CDR3 DNA reads as TGTGCCAGCAGTTTCCAGAGGGCGGCTGGTAACACTGAAGCTTTCTTT. This chain joins TRBV6-5 and TRBJ1-1; D is unclear. From germline, CDR1 is MNHEY and CDR2 SVGAGI. The CDR3 spans 16 residues. Trimming took off 4 bases at V and 2 bases at J, with 17 bases between the two ends.

This chain connects TRBV30 to TRBJ1-4; D remains unclear. Germline loops: CDR1 GTSNPN, CDR2 SVGIG (reference sequence). CDR3 size: 15 residues. Trimming took 0 bases from V and 1 from J, leaving 9 bases between them. CDR3 residues: CAWSVWGKTNEKLFF. The CDR3 coding sequence is TGTGCCTGGAGTGTATGGGGAAAAACTAATGAAAAACTGTTTTTT.